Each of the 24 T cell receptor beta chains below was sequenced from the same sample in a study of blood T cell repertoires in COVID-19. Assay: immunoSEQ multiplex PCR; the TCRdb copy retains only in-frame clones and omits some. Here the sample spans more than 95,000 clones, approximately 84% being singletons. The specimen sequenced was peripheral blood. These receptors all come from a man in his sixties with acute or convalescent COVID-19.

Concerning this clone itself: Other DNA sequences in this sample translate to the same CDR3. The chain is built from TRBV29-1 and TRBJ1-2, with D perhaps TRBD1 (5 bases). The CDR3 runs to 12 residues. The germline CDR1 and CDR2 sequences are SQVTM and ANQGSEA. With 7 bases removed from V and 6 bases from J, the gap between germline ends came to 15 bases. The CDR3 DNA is TGCAGCGCCTCGACCCCCAGGGATGGCTACACCTTC. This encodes CSASTPRDGYTF.

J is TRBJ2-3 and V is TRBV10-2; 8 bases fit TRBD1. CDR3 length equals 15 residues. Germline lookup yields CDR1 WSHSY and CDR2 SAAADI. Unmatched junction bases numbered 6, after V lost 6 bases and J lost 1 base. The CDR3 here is CASRDRVAGTDTQYF. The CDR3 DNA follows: TGCGCCAGCAGGGACAGGGTTGCGGGCACAGATACGCAGTATTTT.

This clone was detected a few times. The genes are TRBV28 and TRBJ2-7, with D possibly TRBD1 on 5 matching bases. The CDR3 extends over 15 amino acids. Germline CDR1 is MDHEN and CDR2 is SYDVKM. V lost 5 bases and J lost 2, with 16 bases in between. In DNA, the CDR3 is TGTGCCAGCAGTGTTACAGGACGTAAGACCTACGAGCAGTACTTC. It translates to CASSVTGRKTYEQYF.

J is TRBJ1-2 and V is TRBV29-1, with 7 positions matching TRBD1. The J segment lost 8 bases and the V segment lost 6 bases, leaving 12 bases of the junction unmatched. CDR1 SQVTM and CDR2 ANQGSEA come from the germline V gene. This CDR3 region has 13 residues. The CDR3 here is CSVDRQGSKGYTF. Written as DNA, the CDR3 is TGCAGCGTGGATAGACAGGGTTCAAAAGGCTACACCTTC.

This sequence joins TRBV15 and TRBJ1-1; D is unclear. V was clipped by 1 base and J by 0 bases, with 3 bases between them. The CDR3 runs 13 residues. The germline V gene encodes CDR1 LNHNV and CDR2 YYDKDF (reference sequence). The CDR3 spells CATSRGLNTEAFF. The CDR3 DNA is TGTGCCACCAGCAGAGGGCTGAACACTGAAGCTTTCTTT. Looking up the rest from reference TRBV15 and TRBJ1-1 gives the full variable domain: DAMVIQNPRYQVTQFGKPVTLSCSQTLNHNVMYWYQQKSSQAPKLLFHYYDKDFNNEADTPDNFQSRRPNTSFCFLDIRSPGLGDTAMYLCATSRGLNTEAFFGQGTRLTVV.

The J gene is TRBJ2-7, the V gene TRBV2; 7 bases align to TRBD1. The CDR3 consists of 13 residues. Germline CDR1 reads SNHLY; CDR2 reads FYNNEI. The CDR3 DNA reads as TGTGCGGGAGCGACAGGGTCTCCCTACGAGCAGTACTTC. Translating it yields CAGATGSPYEQYF.

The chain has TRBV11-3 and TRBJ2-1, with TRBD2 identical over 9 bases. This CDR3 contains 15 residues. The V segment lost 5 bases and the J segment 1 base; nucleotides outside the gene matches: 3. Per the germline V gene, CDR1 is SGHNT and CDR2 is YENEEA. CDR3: CASSPSGRSYNEQFF. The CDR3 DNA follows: TGTGCCAGCAGCCCAAGCGGGAGGTCCTACAATGAGCAGTTCTTC.

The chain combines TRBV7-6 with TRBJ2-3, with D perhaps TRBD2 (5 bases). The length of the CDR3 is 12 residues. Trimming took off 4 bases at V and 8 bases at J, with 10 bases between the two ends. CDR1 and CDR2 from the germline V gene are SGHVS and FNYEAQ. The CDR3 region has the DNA TGTGCCAGCAGCTCCACTAGTGGTACGCAGTATTTT. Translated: CASSSTSGTQYF.

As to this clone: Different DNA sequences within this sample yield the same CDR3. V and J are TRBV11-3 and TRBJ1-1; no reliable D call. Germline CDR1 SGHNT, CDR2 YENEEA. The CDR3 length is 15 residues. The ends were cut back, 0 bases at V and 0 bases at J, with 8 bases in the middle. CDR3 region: CASSLDRGMNTEAFF. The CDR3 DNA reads TGTGCCAGCAGCTTAGACCGGGGAATGAACACTGAAGCTTTCTTT.

DNA of the CDR3: TGTGCCAGCTCACATAGCGGGAGAGGCTACGAGCAGTACGTC. Translated, it gives CASSHSGRGYEQYV. V usage is TRBV18 and J usage is TRBJ2-7, with 9 bases lining up with TRBD2. Germline V gene data show CDR1 as KGHSH and CDR2 as LQKENI. V dropped 4 bases and J dropped 3; count of bases not matched to a gene: 4. This CDR3 spans 14 amino acids.

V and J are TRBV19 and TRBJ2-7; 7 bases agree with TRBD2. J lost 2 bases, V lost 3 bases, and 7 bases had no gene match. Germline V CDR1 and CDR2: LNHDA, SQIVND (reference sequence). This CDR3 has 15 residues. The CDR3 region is CASSIGLGLTYEQYV. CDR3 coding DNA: TGTGCCAGTAGTATCGGACTAGGCCTAACCTACGAGCAGTACGTC.

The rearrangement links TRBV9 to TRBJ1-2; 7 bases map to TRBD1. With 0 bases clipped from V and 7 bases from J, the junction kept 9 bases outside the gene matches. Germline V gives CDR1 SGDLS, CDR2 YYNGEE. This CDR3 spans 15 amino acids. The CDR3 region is CASSVARDRTFGYTF. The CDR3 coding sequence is TGTGCCAGCAGCGTAGCTAGGGACAGAACGTTTGGCTACACCTTC.

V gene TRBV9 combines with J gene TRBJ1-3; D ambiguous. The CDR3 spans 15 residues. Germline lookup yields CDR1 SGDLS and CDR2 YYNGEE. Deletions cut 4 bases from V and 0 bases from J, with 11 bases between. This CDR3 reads CASSLTASSGNTIYF. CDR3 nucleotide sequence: TGTGCCAGCAGCCTAACCGCGAGCTCTGGAAACACCATATATTTT.

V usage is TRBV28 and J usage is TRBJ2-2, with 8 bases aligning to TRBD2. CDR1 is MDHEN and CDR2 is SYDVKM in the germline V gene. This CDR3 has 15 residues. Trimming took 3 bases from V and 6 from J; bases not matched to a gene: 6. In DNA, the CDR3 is TGTGCCAGCAGTTTCGCGGGAGGAATACCCGGGGAGCTGTTTTTT. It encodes CASSFAGGIPGELFF. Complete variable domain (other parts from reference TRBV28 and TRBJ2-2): DVKVTQSSRYLVKRTGEKVFLECVQDMDHENMFWYRQDPGLGLRLIYFSYDVKMKEKGDIPEGYSVSREKKERFSLILESASTNQTSMYLCASSFAGGIPGELFFGEGSRLTVL.

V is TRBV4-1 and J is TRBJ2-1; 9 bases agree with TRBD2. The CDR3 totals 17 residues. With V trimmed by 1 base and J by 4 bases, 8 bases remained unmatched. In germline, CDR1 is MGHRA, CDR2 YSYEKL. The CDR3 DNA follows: TGCGCCAGCAGCCAAGGGGGCGTAGCGGGAGCTTACAATGAGCAGTTCTTC. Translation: CASSQGGVAGAYNEQFF.

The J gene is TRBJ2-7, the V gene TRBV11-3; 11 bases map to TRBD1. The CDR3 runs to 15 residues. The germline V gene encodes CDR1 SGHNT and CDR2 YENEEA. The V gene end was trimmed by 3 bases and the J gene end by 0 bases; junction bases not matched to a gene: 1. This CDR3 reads CASSFGTGGSYEQYV. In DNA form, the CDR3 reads TGTGCCAGCAGCTTCGGGACAGGGGGCTCCTACGAGCAGTACGTC.

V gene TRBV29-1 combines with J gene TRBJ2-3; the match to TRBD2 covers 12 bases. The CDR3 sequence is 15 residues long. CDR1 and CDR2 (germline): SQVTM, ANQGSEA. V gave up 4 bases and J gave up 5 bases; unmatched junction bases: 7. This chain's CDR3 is CSVGLGLAGKDTQYF. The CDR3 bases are TGCAGCGTTGGTCTTGGACTAGCGGGGAAAGATACGCAGTATTTT.

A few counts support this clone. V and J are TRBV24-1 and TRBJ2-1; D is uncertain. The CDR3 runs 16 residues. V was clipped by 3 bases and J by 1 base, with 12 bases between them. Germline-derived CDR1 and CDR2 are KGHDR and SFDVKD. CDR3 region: CATSDSVPESYNEQFF. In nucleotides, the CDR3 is TGTGCCACCAGTGATAGCGTCCCCGAGTCCTACAATGAGCAGTTCTTC.

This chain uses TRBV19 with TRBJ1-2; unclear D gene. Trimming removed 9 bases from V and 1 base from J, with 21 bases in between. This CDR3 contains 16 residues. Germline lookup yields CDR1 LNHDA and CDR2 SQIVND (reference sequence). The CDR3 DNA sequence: TGTGCCAGCGGGGAAGTCCGGGTCTCCATTAACTATGGCTACACCTTC. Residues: CASGEVRVSINYGYTF.

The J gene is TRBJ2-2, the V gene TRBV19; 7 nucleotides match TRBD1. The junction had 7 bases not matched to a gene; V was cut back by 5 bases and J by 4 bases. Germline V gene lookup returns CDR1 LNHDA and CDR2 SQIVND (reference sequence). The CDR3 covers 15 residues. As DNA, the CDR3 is TGTGCCAGTAGTGCCCGGGACAGAGGCACCGGGGAGCTGTTTTTT. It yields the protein CASSARDRGTGELFF.

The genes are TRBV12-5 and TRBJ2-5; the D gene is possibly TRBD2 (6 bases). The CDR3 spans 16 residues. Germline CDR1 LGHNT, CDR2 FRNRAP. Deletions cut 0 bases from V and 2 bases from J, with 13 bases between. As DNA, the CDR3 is TGTGCTAGTGGTTTGGTAAATGGAGGGGCGCAAGAGACCCAGTACTTC. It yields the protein CASGLVNGGAQETQYF.

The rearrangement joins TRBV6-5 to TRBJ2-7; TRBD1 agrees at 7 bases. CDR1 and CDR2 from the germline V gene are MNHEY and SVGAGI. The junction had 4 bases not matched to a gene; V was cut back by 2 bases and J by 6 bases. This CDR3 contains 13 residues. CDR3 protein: CASSYRQGTEQYV. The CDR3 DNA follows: TGTGCCAGCAGTTACCGACAGGGAACCGAGCAGTACGTC.

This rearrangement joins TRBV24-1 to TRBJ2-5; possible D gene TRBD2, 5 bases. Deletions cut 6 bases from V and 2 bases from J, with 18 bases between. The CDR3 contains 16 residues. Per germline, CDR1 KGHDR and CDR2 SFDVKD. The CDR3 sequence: CATSSRFLRVQETQYF. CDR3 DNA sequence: TGTGCCACCAGTTCCCGATTCTTGCGGGTACAAGAGACCCAGTACTTC.

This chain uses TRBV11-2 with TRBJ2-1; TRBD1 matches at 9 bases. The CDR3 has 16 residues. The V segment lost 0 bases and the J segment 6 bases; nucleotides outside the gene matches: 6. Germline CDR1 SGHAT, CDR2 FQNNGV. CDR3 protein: CASSLDLGQGSNEQFF. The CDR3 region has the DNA TGTGCCAGCAGCTTAGATCTGGGACAGGGATCCAATGAGCAGTTCTTC.